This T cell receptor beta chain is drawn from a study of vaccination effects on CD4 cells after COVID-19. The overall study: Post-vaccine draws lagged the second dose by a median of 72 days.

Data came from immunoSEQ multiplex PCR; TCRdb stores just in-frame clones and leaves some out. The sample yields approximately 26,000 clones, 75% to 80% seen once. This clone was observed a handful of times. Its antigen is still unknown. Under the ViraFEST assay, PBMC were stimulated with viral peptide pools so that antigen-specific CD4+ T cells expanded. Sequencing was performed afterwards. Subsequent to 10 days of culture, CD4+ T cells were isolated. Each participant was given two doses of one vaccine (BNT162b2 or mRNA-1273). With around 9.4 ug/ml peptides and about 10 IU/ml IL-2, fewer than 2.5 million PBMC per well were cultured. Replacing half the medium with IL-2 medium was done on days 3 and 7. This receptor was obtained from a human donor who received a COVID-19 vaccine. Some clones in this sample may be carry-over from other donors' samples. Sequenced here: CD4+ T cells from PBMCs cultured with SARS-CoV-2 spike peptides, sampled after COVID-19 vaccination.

The CDR3 region has the DNA TGTGCCAGCAGCTTAGCCGCGGGGGAGAACTATGGCTACACCTTC. The encoded protein is CASSLAAGENYGYTF. This chain links TRBV11-2 with TRBJ1-2, with D possibly being TRBD1 (5 bases). The V gene's germline CDR1 is SGHAT and CDR2 FQNNGV. The CDR3 spans 15 residues. The V end was cut by 1 base, the J end by 2 bases, with 11 bases between.